This T cell receptor beta chain was sequenced in a study of T cells in Graves' hyperthyroidism and ophthalmopathy. V shed 4 bases and J 6 bases; nucleotides not matched to a gene: 9. The CDR3 extends over 17 amino acids. Germline V gene data show CDR1 as MDHEN and CDR2 as SYDVKM. Fresh peripheral blood, around 10 ml of it, supplied the PBMCs. Whole-study results and caveats: Stable hyperthyroidism and ophthalmopathy were separated using 13 V-J signatures. Ophthalmopathy onset followed model prediction by a median about 6.5 months. Within blood appeared most thyroid clonotypes that had expanded above 0.001.

Ten or more counts support this clonotype. What it binds is unknown. Amplification of TCR beta CDR3 regions was performed using RNA transcripts as template. The TCR CDR3 first-round RT-PCR relied on the HTBI primer set. One entry per CDR3 protein, called by TCRdb with MiXCR from the multiplex PCR reads. The data show roughly 640,000 distinct CDR3 sequences, around 15% seen once. The V gene is TRBV28, the J gene TRBJ2-3; 14 bases are shared with TRBD2. Sample: blood. This TCR was sampled from a woman in her forties with Graves' ophthalmopathy. CDR3 in DNA: TGTGCCAGCAGTTCTCCCGGGACTAGCGGGAGTAGGGATACGCAGTATTTT. It encodes CASSSPGTSGSRDTQYF.